The rows below give T cell receptor beta chains drawn from one sample of a study of blood T cells in healthy people across ages. TCRdb fed the 5' RACE reads into MiXCR, producing one record per CDR3 protein. This table holds almost 550,000 distinct CDR3 sequences, under 30% found once. These data were likewise used in another study, on T cells of mothers and their children.

The sequencing input was blood. All receptors derive from a boy between 10 and 17 years old in good health. Both conserved end residues are part of each CDR3. The order of the fields is V gene, D gene, CDR3 protein. D genes are given only for firm matches.

>TRBV21-1|NA
CASNLCRQALF
>TRBV2|NA
CASSERTELSYEQYF
>TRBV3-1|TRBD1
CASSQPRGLQEQFF
>TRBV20-1|NA
CSARRQQPGYGYTF
>TRBV4-2|NA
CASSGTPGNEQFF
>TRBV7-9|NA
CASSLPGPSNEQFF
>TRBV27|NA
CASGYEQYF
>TRBV20-1|TRBD1
CSAQRTGAKNIQYF
>TRBV28|NA
CASSPGPHKGQFF
>TRBV2|NA
CASSPLGLEQETQYF
>TRBV12-3/TRBV12-4|TRBD1
CASSPLTGTGGASGKLFF
>TRBV4-3|NA
CASRASRSSYNEQFF
>TRBV5-5|NA
CASSSPGYAQETQYF
>TRBV29-1|NA
CSVEDNYEQYF
>TRBV4-2|NA
CASSRRGARGDQKLFF
>TRBV20-1|TRBD1
CSASVSGQREKLFF
>TRBV20-1|NA
CSARDRQASLLF
>TRBV25-1|NA
CASSEILGGRHTQYF
>TRBV11-3|TRBD1
CASSPTRDRVKNEQFF
>TRBV29-1|TRBD1
CSVGDRVGMNTEAFF
>TRBV28|TRBD2
CASSRSSGSHEQYF
>TRBV6-5|NA
CASSETELFKAKNIQYF
>TRBV6-5|TRBD1
CASSQTGGQHQPQHF
>TRBV27|NA
CASSLSGPDENTIYF
>TRBV29-1|NA
CSVTPSTDTQYF
>TRBV4-2|NA
CASSQDWGNTEASF
>TRBV5-4|TRBD2
CASSLGAGTSKANEQFF
>TRBV28|NA
CASSLSKGSGGLSNQPQHF
>TRBV13|TRBD2
CASSSIMAGGPSTDTQYF
>TRBV4-2|NA
CASSQSLAVLSYEQYF
>TRBV24-1|NA
CATRRGDEQFF
>TRBV4-1|NA
CASSQSWGPRVVAAGNTIYF